These 5 T cell receptor beta chains originate from one sample sequenced in a study of T cells in tuberculosis. This table comes from immunoSEQ multiplex PCR, and its TCRdb copy is limited to in-frame clones, with some not included. Of tens of thousands of clones listed, less than 97% were seen once; the top ten hold around 2%. Sequencing input: PBMCs. Receptors were obtained from a donor between 10 and 35 years old with latent tuberculosis or without tuberculosis infection.

The chain recombines TRBV19 with TRBJ1-2; D is ambiguous. Germline V gene data show CDR1 as LNHDA and CDR2 as SQIVND (reference sequence). V was clipped by 4 bases and J by 6 bases, with 3 bases between them. The CDR3 has 10 residues. CDR3 in DNA: TGTGCCAGTAGTACCGATGGCTACACCTTC. Translated, it gives CASSTDGYTF.

This chain links TRBV6-1 with TRBJ1-3, with 10 bases fitting TRBD1. V was clipped by 4 bases and J by 3 bases; unmatched bases: 9. Germline loops: CDR1 MNHNS, CDR2 SASEGT. There are 17 residues in the CDR3. CDR3 nucleotide sequence: TGTGCCAGCAGTGCAACCATTGGACAGGGGGGTGGAAACACCATATATTTT. Translated: CASSATIGQGGGNTIYF.

The V and J genes are TRBV19 and TRBJ1-5; D is unclear. CDR3 length: 14 amino acids. Germline assignment: CDR1 LNHDA and CDR2 SQIVND (reference sequence). With 3 bases removed from V and 6 bases from J, the gap between germline ends came to 12 bases. CDR3 in DNA: TGTGCCAGTAGTATTAGAACGGGATCTCAGCCCCAGCATTTT. Translated, it gives CASSIRTGSQPQHF. Drawing the rest from reference TRBV19 and TRBJ1-5, the complete variable domain is DGGITQSPKYLFRKEGQNVTLSCEQNLNHDAMYWYRQDPGQGLRLIYYSQIVNDFQKGDIAEGYSVSREKKESFPLTVTSAQKNPTAFYLCASSIRTGSQPQHFGDGTRLSIL.

The V call is TRBV18, the J call TRBJ1-4; possibly TRBD1 for D (6 bases). The CDR3 is 15 residues long. CDR1 and CDR2 (germline): KGHSH, LQKENI. The ends were cut back, 5 bases at V and 6 bases at J, with 16 bases in the middle. CDR3 nucleotides: TGTGCCAGCTCAACCCCCGGGACAAGGGATGAAAAACTGTTTTTT. It translates to CASSTPGTRDEKLFF. Combining the CDR3 with reference TRBV18 and TRBJ1-4 gives the whole variable domain NAGVMQNPRHLVRRRGQEARLRCSPMKGHSHVYWYRQLPEEGLKFMVYLQKENIIDESGMPKERFSAEFPKEGPSILRIQQVVRGDSAAYFCASSTPGTRDEKLFFGSGTQLSVL.

The chain uses TRBV11-2 and TRBJ2-7; 11 bases align to TRBD2. The CDR3 spans 16 residues. Germline CDR1 and CDR2: SGHAT and FQNNGV. The V segment lost 5 bases and the J segment 6 bases; nucleotides outside the gene matches: 12. The CDR3: CASSPERLAGRGEQYF. CDR3 nucleotide sequence: TGTGCCAGCAGCCCAGAAAGACTAGCGGGAAGGGGCGAGCAGTACTTC.